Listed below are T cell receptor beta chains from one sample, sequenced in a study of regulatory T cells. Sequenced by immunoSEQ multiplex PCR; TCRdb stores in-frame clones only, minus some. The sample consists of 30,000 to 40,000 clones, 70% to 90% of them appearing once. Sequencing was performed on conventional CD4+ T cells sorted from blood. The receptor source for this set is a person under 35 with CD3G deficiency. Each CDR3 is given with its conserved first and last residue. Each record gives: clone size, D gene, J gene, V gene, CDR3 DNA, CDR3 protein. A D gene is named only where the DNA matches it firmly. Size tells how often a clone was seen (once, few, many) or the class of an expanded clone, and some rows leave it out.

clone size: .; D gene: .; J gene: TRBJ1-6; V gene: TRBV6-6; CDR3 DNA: TGTGCCAGCAGCGGGACCCTGCGGGGTTCACCCCTCCACTTT; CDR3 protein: CASSGTLRGSPLHF
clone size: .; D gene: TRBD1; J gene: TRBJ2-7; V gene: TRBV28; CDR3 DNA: TGTGCCAGCAGTCCGACAGGGGGCTACGAGCAGTACTTC; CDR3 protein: CASSPTGGYEQYF
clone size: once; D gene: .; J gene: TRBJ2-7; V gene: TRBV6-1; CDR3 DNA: TGTGCCAGCTCAGGTAGCGGCTACGAGCAGTACTTC; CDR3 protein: CASSGSGYEQYF
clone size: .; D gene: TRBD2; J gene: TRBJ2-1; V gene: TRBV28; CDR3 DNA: TGTGCCAGCAGTTTGGAGGGAGGGAATGAGCAGTTCTTC; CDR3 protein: CASSLEGGNEQFF
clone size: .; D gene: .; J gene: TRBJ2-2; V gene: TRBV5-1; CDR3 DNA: TGCGCCAGCAGCTTCAGCCCAGCCGACACCGGGGAGCTGTTTTTT; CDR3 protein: CASSFSPADTGELFF
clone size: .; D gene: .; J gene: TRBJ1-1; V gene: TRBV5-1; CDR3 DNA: TGCGCCAGCAGCTGGGGTGGCCCAGGGACTGAAGCTTTCTTT; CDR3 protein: CASSWGGPGTEAFF
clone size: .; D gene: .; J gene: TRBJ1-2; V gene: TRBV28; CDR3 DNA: TGTGCCAGCAGTTCACCGGATTTAGCTAACTATGGCTACACCTTC; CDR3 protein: CASSSPDLANYGYTF
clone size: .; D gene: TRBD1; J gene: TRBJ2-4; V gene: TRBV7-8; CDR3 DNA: TGTGCCAGCAGTATAGGGACAGGGGCGTCTCAGTACTTC; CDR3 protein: CASSIGTGASQYF
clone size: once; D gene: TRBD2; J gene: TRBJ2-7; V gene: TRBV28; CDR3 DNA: TGTGCCAGCAGTTTGTCTAGCGGGAGCTACGAGCAGTACTTC; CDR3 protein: CASSLSSGSYEQYF
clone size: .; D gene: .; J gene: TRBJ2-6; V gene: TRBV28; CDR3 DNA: TGTGCCAGCAGTTCCCCCGCACGGGCCGGGGCCAACGTCCTGACTTTC; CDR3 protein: CASSSPARAGANVLTF
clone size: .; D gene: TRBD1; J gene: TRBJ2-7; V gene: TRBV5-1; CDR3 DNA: TGCGCCAGCAGCTTGCGGACAGGTTACGAGCAGTACTTC; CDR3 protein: CASSLRTGYEQYF
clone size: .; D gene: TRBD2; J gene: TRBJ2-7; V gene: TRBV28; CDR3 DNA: TGTGCCAGCGGGGGGGAGGCATTAGGCTCCTACGAGCAGTACTTC; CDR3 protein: CASGGEALGSYEQYF
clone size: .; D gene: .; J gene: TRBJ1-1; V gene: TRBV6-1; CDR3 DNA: TGTGCCAGCAGCAAGTCCCCCCCGGACACTGAAGCTTTCTTT; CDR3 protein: CASSKSPPDTEAFF
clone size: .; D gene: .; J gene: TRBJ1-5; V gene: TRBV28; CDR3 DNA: TGTGCCAGCAGTTTAAACGGACAGCCCCAGCATTTT; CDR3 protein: CASSLNGQPQHF
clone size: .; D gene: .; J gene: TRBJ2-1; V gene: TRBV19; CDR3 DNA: TGTGCCAGTAGTATAGATTCGAGGGTATACAATGAGCAGTTCTTC; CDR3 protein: CASSIDSRVYNEQFF
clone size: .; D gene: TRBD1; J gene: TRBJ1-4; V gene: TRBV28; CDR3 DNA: TGTGCCAGCAGCCAAGAGGACAGGAATGAAAAACTGTTTTTT; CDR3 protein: CASSQEDRNEKLFF
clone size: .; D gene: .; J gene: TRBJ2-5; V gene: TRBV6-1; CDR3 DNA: TGTGCCAGCAGTGAAGCGAAGGGCAGGGTGAAAGAGACCCAGTACTTC; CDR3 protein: CASSEAKGRVKETQYF
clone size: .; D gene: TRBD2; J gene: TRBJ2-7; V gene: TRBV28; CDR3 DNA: TGTGCCAGCACAGCTAGCGGGGAATCCCAGTACTTC; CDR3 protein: CASTASGESQYF
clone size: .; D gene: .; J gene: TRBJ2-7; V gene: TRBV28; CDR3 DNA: TGTGCCAGCAGTATTGGGCAGGGGGGGAAGCAGTACTTC; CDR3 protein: CASSIGQGGKQYF
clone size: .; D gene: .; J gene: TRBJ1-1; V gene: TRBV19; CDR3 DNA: TGTGCCAGTAGTCCCCTAGAGGGGAGGACTGAAGCTTTCTTT; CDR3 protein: CASSPLEGRTEAFF
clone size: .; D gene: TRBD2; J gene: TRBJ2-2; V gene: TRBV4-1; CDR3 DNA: TGCGCCAGCAGCCTTCCCGGGACTAGCGGGAGTCTGAACACCGGGGAGCTGTTTTTT; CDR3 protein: CASSLPGTSGSLNTGELFF
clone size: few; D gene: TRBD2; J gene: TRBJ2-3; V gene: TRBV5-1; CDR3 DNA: TGCGCCAGCAGCTTCAGCGGGGCCACAGATACGCAGTATTTT; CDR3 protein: CASSFSGATDTQYF
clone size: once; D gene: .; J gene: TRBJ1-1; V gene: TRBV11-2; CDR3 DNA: TGTGCCAGCAGCTCTAGGAGATCAGGGGCTGGGACTGAAGCTTTCTTT; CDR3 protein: CASSSRRSGAGTEAFF
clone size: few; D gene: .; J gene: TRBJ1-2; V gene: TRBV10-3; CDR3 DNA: TGTGCCATCAGCGAATACAGGGCTTATGGCTACACCTTC; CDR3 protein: CAISEYRAYGYTF
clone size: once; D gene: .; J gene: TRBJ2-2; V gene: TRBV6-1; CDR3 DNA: TGTGCCAGCAGTGCTGCGTGGTTATGGCCCGGGGAGCTGTTTTTT; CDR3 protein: CASSAAWLWPGELFF
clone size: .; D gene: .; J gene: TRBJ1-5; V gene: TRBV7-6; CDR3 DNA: TGTGCCAGCAGCTTAGGATTCAGTCAGCCCCAGCATTTT; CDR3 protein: CASSLGFSQPQHF
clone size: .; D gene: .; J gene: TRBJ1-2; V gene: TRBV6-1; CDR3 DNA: TGTGCCAGCAGTTATGGGCGAGGGGGCTACACCTTC; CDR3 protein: CASSYGRGGYTF
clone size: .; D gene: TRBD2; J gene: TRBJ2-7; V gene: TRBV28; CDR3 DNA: TGTGCCAGCAGTTTCTCAACTAGCGGGAGATACGAGCAGTACTTC; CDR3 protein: CASSFSTSGRYEQYF
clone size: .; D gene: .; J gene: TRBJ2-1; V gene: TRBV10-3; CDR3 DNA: TGTGCCATCAGTGAGTCCCCAGTCTCCCAGTTGGTCAATGAGCAGTTCTTC; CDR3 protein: CAISESPVSQLVNEQFF
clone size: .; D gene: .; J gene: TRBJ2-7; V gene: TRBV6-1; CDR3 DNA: TGTGCCAGCAGTGTTATCCGGGCGGGCGAGCAGTACTTC; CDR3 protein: CASSVIRAGEQYF
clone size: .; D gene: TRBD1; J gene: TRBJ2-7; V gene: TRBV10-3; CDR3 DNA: TGTGCCATCAGGCCGGGACAGGGGGCCTACGAGCAGTACTTC; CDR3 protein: CAIRPGQGAYEQYF
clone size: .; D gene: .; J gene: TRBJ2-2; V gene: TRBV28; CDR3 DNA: TGTGCCAGCAGTTCCCCGGGTGGTACCGGGGAGCTGTTTTTT; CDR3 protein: CASSSPGGTGELFF
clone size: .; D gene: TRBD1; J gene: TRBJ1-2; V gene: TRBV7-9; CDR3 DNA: TGTGCCAGCAGCTCTCTAGGACAGGGGGCACATGGTTACACCTTC; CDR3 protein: CASSSLGQGAHGYTF
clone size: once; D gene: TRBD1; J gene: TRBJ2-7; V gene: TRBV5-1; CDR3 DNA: TGCGCCAGCAGCGTACAGGGGTTACCCTCTGGGGAGCAGTACTTC; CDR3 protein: CASSVQGLPSGEQYF
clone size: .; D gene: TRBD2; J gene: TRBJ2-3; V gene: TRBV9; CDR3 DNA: TGTGCCAGCAGCGAAGGGACTACCAGCACAGATACGCAGTATTTT; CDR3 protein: CASSEGTTSTDTQYF
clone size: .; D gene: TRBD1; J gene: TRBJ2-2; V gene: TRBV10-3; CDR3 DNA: TGTGCCACAGGGACAGGGGGCCTGTCCACCGGGGAGCTGTTTTTT; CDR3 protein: CATGTGGLSTGELFF
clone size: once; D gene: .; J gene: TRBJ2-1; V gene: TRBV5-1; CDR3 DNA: TGCGCCAGCAGCCTGAACGGGGAGGAGGGGTACAATGAGCAGTTCTTC; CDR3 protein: CASSLNGEEGYNEQFF
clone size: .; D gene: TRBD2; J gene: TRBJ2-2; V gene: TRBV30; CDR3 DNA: TGTGCCTGGAGCCGTAGGAGCGGGAGTTCCACCGGGGAGCTGTTTTTT; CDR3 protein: CAWSRRSGSSTGELFF
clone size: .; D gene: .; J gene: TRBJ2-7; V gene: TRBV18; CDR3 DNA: TGTGCCAGCTCACCAAGGTCCGACCGCGAGCAGTACTTC; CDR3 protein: CASSPRSDREQYF
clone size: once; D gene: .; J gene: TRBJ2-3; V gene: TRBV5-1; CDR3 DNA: TGCGCCAGCAGTCGGGGGACCGGGGGAGATACGCAGTATTTT; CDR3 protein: CASSRGTGGDTQYF
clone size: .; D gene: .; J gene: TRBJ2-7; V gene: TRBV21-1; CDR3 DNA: TGTGCCAGCAGCTTACGGACTAGTTTCTCGTACGAGCAGTACTTC; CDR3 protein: CASSLRTSFSYEQYF
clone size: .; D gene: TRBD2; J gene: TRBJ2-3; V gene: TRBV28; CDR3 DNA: TGTGCCAGCAGTTTGGGGGGACTAGCGGGACGTTCGGGTACGCAGTATTTT; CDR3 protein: CASSLGGLAGRSGTQYF
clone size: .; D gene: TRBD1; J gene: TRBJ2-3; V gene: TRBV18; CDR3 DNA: TGTGCCAGCTCACGACAGGGGACAGTCCTGGATACGCAGTATTTT; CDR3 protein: CASSRQGTVLDTQYF
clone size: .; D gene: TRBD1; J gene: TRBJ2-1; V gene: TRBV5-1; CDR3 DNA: TGCGCCAGCAGCTTGTCAGGGGGCGGCTACAATGAGCAGTTCTTC; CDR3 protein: CASSLSGGGYNEQFF
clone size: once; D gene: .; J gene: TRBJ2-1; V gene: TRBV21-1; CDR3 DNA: TGTGCCAGCAGCCCCCCGTTAGCGGGCTTCAGCTCCTACAATGAGCAGTTCTTC; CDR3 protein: CASSPPLAGFSSYNEQFF
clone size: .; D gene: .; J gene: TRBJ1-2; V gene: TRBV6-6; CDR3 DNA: TGTGCCAGCAGTTCCCCGGGAAGCGATGGCTACACCTTC; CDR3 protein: CASSSPGSDGYTF
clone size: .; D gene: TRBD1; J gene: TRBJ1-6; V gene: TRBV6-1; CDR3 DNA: TGTGCCAGCAGCGGGGACAGGCCGGTGGGTTCACCCCTCCACTTT; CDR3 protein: CASSGDRPVGSPLHF
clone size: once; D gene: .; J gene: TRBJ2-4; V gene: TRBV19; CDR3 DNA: TGTGCCAGTAGTATAGATTCAGGGAACATTCAGTACTTC; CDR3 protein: CASSIDSGNIQYF
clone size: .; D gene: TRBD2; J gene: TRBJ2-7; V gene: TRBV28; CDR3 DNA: TGTGCCAGCAGTGGGGGTAGCGGGAAACAGGACGAGCAGTACTTC; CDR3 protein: CASSGGSGKQDEQYF
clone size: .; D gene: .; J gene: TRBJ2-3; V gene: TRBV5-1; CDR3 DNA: TGCGCCAGCAGCTTGGGGATTCCAGATACGCAGTATTTT; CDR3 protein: CASSLGIPDTQYF
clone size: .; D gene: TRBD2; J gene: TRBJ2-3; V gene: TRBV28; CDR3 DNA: TGTGCCAGCACTACCGGGGGGGCCGGGGGTTTCACAGATACGCAGTATTTT; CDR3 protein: CASTTGGAGGFTDTQYF